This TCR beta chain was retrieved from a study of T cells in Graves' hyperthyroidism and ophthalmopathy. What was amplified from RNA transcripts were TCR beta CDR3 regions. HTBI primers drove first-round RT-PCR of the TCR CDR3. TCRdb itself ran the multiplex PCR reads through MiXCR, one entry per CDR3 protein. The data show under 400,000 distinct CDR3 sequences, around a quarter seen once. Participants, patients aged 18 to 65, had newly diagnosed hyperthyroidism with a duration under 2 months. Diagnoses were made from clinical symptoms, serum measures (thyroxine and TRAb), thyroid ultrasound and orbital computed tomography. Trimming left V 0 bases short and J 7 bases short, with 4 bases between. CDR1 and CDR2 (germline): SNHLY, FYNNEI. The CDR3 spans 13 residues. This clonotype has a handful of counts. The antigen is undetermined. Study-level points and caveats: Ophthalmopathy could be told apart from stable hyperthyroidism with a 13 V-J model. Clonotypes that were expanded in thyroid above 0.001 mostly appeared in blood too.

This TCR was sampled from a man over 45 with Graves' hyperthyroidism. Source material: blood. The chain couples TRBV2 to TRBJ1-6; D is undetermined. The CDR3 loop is CASSEAPNSPLHF. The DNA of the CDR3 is TGTGCCAGCAGTGAAGCACCAAATTCACCCCTCCACTTT.